This record concerns one TCR beta chain sequence. What antigen it recognizes has not been identified. No per-base quality is available; no much larger clone lies one base away. The data are from a study of T cell responses to AZD1222 COVID-19 vaccine (dated by TCRdb to 2020 to 2022). Study-level background: TCR sequencing covered 230 or so trial participants: 207 given two doses of AZD1222 and approximately 25 given two doses of MenACWY control vaccine. Trial participants were enrolled by age into subgroups of 18-55, 56-69 and 70-plus years, and roughly 160, 29 and 62 TCR-sequenced participants, respectively, were included in these subgroups. What the research found in general, with its limitations: After two AZD1222 doses, spike-specific TCR breadth and depth were significantly higher than at day 0 and than in MenACWY recipients. The vaccine-associated CD4 TCRs covered the entire spike protein, and the dominant responses fell in regions 160-218 and 743-854. Most participants were white British and females outnumbered males, and the authors suggested that clonal diversity may have been underestimated. The 56-69-year group was small, and its depth increase did not reach significance, likely because of low power. Because no day 14 peak-response samples were available, the repertoires could be characterized only after the peak T cell response. Reportedly, almost half of the unique spike-specific TCRs recognized epitopes lying outside the regions that are mutated in the B.1.351 and B.1.1.7 variants. Only six AZD1222 recipients were SARS-CoV-2 seropositive at baseline, limiting conclusions about previously exposed vaccinees.

The CDR3 regions of human TCRbeta chains were subjected to immunosequencing. The authors' pipeline ran thus. Repertoire TCRs were matched against a reference library of SARS-CoV-2-specific TCRs generated with the MIRA antigen-specificity platform. Breadth meant the fraction of unique TCRs that were SARS-CoV-2-associated, whereas depth meant the fraction of total T cells that were SARS-CoV-2-associated. Using the MIRA data, each spike-specific TCR was mapped to the spike region that the TCR reacts to and placed in a CD4 or CD8 class. Log10-transformed breadth and depth values were compared by one-way ANOVA with Sidak's multiple comparisons tests. TCRdb holds this immuneACCESS table with in-frame rearrangements only. Some clones are missing; in checked studies, unresolved V genes explain under half, and the rest has no known cause. The DNA gave D and trimming, while V, J and clone size come from that table. The sample table lists roughly 140,000 clones, 70% to 90% of them with a count of one. About 3.1% of the sample comes from the top ten.

The cysteine opens and the phenylalanine closes a CDR3 of 13 amino acids. CDR3 DNA is the only sequence kept; it has 39 bases, read in frame from the first base. According to the germline V gene (reference sequence), CDR1 reads MNHNY and CDR2 reads SVGAGI. Deletion took 6 bases off V and 1 base off J, with a span of 9 bases between the germline ends. What the time point label conveys for this sample: about 28 days (+/-7) after the second vaccine dose. AZD1222 recipients given second doses at about 4 weeks or at about 12 weeks were pooled, since spike-specific TCR depth and breadth were not found to differ between the two schedules. Vaccinee samples came from UK trials COV001 and COV002, including a single-blind randomized controlled phase 2/3 trial of AZD1222 (ChAdOx1 nCoV-19) in healthy adults. For TCRbeta chain sequencing, PBMC samples were collected from trial participants at day 0 and at day 28 after the second dose.

The material was peripheral blood, obtained 28 days after the second AZD1222 dose. The clonotype originates from an adult who received the AZD1222 COVID-19 vaccine. The sequence joins TRBV6-6 to TRBJ2-5, with no reliable assignment of the D segment. The nucleotide sequence reads TGTGCCAGCAGCTCGGCCTTCCAAGAGACCCAGTACTTC. Translated, it reads CASSSAFQETQYF.